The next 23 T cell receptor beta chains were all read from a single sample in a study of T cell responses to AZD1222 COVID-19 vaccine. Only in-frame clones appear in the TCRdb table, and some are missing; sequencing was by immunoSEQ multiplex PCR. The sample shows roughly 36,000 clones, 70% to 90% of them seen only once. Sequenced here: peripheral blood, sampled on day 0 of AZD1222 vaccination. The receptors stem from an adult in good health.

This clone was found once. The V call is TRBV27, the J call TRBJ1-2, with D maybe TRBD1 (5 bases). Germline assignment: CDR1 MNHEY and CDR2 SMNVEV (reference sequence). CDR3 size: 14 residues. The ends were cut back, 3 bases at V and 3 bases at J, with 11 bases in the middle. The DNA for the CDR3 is TGTGCCAGCAGTTTGAGGCAGGGATACTATGGCTACACCTTC. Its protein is CASSLRQGYYGYTF.

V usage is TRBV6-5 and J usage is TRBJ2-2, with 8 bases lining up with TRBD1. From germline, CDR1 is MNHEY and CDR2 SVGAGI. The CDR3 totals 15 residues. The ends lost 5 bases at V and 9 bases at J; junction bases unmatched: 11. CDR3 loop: CASSPTGGLVRELFF. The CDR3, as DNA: TGTGCCAGCAGTCCCACAGGGGGGCTTGTCAGGGAGCTGTTTTTT.

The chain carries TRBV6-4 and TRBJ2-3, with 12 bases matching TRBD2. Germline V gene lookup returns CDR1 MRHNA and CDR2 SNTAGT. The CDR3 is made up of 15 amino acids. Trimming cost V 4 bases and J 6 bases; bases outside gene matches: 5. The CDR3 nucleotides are TGTGCCAGCAGTGTTACTAGCGGGGGGCTCGATACGCAGTATTTT. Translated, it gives CASSVTSGGLDTQYF.

The CDR3: CASRDQTQYF. The CDR3 DNA follows: TGTGCCAGCAGGGACCAGACCCAGTACTTC. The J gene is TRBJ2-5, the V gene TRBV6-5; D is uncertain. CDR1 and CDR2 from the germline V gene are MNHEY and SVGAGI. V gave up 6 bases and J gave up 6 bases, with 5 bases separating them. The CDR3 contains 10 residues.

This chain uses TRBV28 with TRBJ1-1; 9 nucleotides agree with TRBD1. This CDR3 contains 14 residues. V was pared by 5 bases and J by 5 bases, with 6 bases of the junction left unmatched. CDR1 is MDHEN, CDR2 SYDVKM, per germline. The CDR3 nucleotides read TGTGCCAGCAGTGCCGGGACAGGGTTGACTGAAGCTTTCTTT. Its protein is CASSAGTGLTEAFF. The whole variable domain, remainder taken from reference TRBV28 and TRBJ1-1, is DVKVTQSSRYLVKRTGEKVFLECVQDMDHENMFWYRQDPGLGLRLIYFSYDVKMKEKGDIPEGYSVSREKKERFSLILESASTNQTSMYLCASSAGTGLTEAFFGQGTRLTVV.

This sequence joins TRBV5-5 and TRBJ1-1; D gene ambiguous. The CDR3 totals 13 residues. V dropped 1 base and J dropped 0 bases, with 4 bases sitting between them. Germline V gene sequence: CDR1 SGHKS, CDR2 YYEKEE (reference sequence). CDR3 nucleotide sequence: TGTGCCAGCAGCTTGTTGGTGAACACTGAAGCTTTCTTT. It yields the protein CASSLLVNTEAFF.

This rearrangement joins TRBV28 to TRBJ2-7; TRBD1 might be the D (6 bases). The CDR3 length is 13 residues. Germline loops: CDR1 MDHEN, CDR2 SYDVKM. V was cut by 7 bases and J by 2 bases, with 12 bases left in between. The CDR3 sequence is CASTTGRTYEQYF. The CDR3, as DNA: TGTGCCAGCACGACAGGTCGAACCTACGAGCAGTACTTC.

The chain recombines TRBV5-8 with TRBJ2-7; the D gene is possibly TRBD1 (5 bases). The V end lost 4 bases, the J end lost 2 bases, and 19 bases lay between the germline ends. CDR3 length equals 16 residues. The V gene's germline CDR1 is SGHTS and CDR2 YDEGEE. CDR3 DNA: TGTGCCAGCAGCCCTGGTGGGGCCTATGGTACCTACGAGCAGTACTTC. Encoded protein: CASSPGGAYGTYEQYF.

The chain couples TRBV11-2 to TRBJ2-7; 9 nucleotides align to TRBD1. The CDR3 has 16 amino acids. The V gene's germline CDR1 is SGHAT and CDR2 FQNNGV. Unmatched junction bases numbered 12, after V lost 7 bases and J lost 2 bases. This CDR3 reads CASTPGPGQGAYEQYF. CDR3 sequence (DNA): TGTGCCAGCACCCCCGGACCGGGACAGGGTGCCTACGAGCAGTACTTC. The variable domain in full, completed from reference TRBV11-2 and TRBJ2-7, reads EAGVAQSPRYKIIEKRQSVAFWCNPISGHATLYWYQQILGQGPKLLIQFQNNGVVDDSQLPKDRFSAERLKGVDSTLKIQPAKLEDSAVYLCASTPGPGQGAYEQYFGPGTRLTVT.

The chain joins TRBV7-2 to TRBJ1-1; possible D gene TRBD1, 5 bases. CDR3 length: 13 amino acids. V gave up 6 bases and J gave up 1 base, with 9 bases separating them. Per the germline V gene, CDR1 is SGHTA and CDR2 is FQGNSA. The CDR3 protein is CASRGQWNTEAFF. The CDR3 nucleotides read TGTGCCAGCAGGGGGCAGTGGAACACTGAAGCTTTCTTT.

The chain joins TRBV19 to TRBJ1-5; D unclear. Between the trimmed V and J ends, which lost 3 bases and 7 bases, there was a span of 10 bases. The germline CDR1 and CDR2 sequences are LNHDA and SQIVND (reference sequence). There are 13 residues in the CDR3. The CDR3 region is CASSMEGWQPQHF. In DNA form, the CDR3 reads TGTGCCAGTAGTATGGAGGGTTGGCAGCCCCAGCATTTT.

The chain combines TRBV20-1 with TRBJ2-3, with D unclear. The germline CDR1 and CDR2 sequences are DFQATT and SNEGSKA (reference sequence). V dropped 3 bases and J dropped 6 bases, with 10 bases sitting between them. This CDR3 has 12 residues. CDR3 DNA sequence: TGCAGTGCTAGTGGCGTTACGGATACGCAGTATTTT. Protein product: CSASGVTDTQYF.

The CDR3 here is CATSRDDREVGQPQHF. CDR3 in DNA: TGTGCCACCAGCAGAGACGACAGGGAGGTTGGTCAGCCCCAGCATTTT. V is TRBV15 and J is TRBJ1-5; 7 bases map to TRBD1. Germline values: CDR1 LNHNV, CDR2 YYDKDF (reference sequence). This CDR3 region has 16 residues. V lost 0 bases, J lost 6 bases, and 8 bases stayed unmatched.

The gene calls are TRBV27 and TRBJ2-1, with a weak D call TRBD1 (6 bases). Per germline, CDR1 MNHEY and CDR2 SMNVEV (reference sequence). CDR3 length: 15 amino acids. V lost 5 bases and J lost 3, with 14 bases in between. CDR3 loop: CASSLTPGDYNEQFF. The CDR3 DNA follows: TGTGCCAGCAGTCTAACTCCAGGGGACTACAATGAGCAGTTCTTC.

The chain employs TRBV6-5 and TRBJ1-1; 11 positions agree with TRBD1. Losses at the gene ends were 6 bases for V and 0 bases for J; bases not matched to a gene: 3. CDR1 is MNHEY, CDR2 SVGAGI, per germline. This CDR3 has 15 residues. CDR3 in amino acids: CASRGTGGVNTEAFF. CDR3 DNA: TGTGCCAGCAGGGGGACAGGGGGTGTGAACACTGAAGCTTTCTTT.

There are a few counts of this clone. The CDR3 here is CASSTFRDRDGNEQFF. The CDR3 DNA reads as TGTGCCAGCAGCACGTTCCGGGACAGGGATGGAAATGAGCAGTTCTTC. The chain links TRBV3-1 (or the pseudogene TRBV3-2) to TRBJ2-1, with 9 positions matching TRBD1. The CDR3 contains 16 residues. Germline lookup yields CDR1 LGHDT and CDR2 YNNKEL (reference sequence). V lost 5 bases, J lost 7 bases, and 12 bases stayed unmatched.

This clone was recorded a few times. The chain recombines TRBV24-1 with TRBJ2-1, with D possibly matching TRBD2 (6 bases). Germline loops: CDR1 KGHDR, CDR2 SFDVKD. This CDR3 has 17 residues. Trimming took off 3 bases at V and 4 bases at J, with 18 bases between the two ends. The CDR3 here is CATSDGDPRAGYNEQFF. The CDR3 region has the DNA TGTGCCACCAGTGATGGGGACCCAAGGGCGGGGTACAATGAGCAGTTCTTC.

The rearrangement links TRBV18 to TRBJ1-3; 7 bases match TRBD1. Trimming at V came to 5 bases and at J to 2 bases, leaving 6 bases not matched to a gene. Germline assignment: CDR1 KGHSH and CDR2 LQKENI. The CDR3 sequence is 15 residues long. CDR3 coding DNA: TGTGCCAGCTCAGGGGGGACAGATCCTGGAAACACCATATATTTT. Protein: CASSGGTDPGNTIYF.

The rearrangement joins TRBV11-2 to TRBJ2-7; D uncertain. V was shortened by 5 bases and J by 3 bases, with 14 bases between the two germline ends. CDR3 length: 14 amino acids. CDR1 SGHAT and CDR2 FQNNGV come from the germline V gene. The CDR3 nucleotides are TGTGCCAGCAGCACCCCGCGACACCACTACGAGCAGTACTTC. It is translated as CASSTPRHHYEQYF.

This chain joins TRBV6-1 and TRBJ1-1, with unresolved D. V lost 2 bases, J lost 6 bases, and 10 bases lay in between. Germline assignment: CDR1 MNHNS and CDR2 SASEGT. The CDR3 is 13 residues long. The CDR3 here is CASSEKEVSEAFF. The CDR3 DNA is TGTGCCAGCAGTGAAAAGGAGGTCTCTGAAGCTTTCTTT.

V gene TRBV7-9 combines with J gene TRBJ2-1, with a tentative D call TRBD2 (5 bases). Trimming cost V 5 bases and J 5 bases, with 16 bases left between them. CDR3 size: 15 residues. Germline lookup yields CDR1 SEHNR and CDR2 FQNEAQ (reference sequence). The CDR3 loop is CASSLSSSSHNEQFF. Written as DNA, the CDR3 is TGTGCCAGCAGCCTATCCTCTAGCAGCCACAATGAGCAGTTCTTC. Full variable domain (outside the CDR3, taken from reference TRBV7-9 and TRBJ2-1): DTGVSQNPRHKITKRGQNVTFRCDPISEHNRLYWYRQTLGQGPEFLTYFQNEAQLEKSRLLSDRFSAERPKGSFSTLEIQRTEQGDSAMYLCASSLSSSSHNEQFFGPGTRLTVL.

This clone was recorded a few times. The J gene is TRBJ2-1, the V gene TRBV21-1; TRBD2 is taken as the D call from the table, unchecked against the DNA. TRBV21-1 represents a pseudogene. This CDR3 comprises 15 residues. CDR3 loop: CASSKDGTSGHEQFF. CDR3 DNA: TGTGCCAGCAGCAAAGATGGGACTAGCGGGCATGAGCAGTTCTTC.

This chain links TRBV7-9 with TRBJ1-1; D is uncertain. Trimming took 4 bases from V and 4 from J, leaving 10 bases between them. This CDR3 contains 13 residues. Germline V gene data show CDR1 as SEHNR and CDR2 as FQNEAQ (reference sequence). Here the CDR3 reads CASSSRESTEAFF. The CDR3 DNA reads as TGTGCCAGCAGCTCAAGAGAGTCCACTGAAGCTTTCTTT. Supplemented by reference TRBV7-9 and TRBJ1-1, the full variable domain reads DTGVSQNPRHKITKRGQNVTFRCDPISEHNRLYWYRQTLGQGPEFLTYFQNEAQLEKSRLLSDRFSAERPKGSFSTLEIQRTEQGDSAMYLCASSSRESTEAFFGQGTRLTVV.